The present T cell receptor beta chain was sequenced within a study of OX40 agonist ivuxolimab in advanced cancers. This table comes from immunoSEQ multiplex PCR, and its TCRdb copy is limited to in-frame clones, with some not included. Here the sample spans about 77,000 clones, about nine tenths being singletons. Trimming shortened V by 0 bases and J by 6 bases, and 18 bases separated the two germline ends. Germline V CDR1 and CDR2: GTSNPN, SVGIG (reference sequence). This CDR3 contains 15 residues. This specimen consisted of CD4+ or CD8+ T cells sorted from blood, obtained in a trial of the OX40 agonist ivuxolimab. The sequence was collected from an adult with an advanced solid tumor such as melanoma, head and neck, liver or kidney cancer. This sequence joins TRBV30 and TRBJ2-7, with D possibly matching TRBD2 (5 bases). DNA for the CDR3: TGTGCCTGGAGTGTACCCTATTTGGTAGCGAGCGAGCAGTACTTC. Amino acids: CAWSVPYLVASEQYF.